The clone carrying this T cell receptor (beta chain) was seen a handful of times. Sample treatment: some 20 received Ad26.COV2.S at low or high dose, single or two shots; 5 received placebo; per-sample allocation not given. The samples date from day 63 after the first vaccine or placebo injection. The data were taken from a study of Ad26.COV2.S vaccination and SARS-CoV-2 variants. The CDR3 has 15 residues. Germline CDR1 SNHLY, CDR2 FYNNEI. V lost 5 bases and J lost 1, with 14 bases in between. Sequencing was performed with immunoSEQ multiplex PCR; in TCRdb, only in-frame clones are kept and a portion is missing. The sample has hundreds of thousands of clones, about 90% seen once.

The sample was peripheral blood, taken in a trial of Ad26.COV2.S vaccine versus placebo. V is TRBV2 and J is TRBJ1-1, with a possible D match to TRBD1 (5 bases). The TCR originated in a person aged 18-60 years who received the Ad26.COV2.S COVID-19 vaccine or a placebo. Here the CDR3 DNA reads TGTGCCAGCAGTACCACGAGGGGCTCGAACACTGAAGCTTTCTTT. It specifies CASSTTRGSNTEAFF.